This is a list of T cell receptor beta chains from one sample in a study of immunodeficiency. Generated by immunoSEQ multiplex PCR, the TCRdb table keeps only in-frame clones and is missing some. The repertoire holds approximately 1,400 clones, with roughly 96% as singletons. Sequencing input: CD4+ T cells from blood. These receptor sequences come from a girl between 2 and 10 years old. Each CDR3 is given with its conserved first and last residue. A D gene is named only where the DNA matches it firmly. Clone size is not always given. Where it is, it says once, few, many or a class for expanded clones.

j_call v_call clone_size d_call cdr3_nt cdr3_aa
TRBJ2-1 TRBV6-4 NA TRBD2 TGTGCCAGCAGTAACGGGAGGGCCAATGAGCAGTTCTTC CASSNGRANEQFF
TRBJ1-2 TRBV3-1/TRBV3-2 NA NA TGTGCCAGCAGCCCCTCTCGTCCTTTAACGGGCTACACCTTC CASSPSRPLTGYTF
TRBJ2-3 TRBV18 NA TRBD2 TGTGCCAGCTCACCCATAGCGGGAAGCACAGATACGCAGTATTTT CASSPIAGSTDTQYF
TRBJ2-1 TRBV28 NA TRBD2 TGTGCCAGCATTCGAGCGGGAGGTTCCTACAATGAGCAGTTCTTC CASIRAGGSYNEQFF
TRBJ2-4 TRBV7-9 NA TRBD1 TGTGCCAGCAGCCCTCTTCGGTCCCGGGACAGGGGAAACATTCAGTACTTC CASSPLRSRDRGNIQYF
TRBJ2-1 TRBV3-1/TRBV3-2 NA TRBD2 TGTGCCAGCAGCCTTGTGACTAGCGGGAATTACAATGAGCAGTTCTTC CASSLVTSGNYNEQFF
TRBJ2-7 TRBV18 NA NA TGTGCCAGCTCACCTATACCCGGGACAACTTTCTACGAGCAGTACTTC CASSPIPGTTFYEQYF
TRBJ2-1 TRBV6-2/TRBV6-3 NA TRBD2 TGTGCCAGCAGTTACCCCACTAGCGTCCCTCGGAGTGAGCAGTTCTTC CASSYPTSVPRSEQFF
TRBJ1-5 TRBV4-1 NA NA TGCGCCAGCAGCCAACCCGCAGCGGGGGGAAATCAGCCCCAGCATTTT CASSQPAAGGNQPQHF
TRBJ2-1 TRBV12-5 NA TRBD2 TGTGCTAGTGGATACGGCGGGAGGTTCGGTGAGCAGTTCTTC CASGYGGRFGEQFF
TRBJ2-2 TRBV4-2 NA TRBD2 TGTGCCAGCAGCCAAGACGGGACTAGCGGGAACACCGGGGAGCTGTTTTTT CASSQDGTSGNTGELFF
TRBJ2-1 TRBV6-5 NA TRBD2 TGTGCCAGCAGCCTTAGCGGGGTGGAGTTCTTC CASSLSGVEFF
TRBJ2-1 TRBV5-1 NA NA TGCGCCAGCAGCTTGGACTCAAGGCGGTCCAATGAGCAGTTCTTC CASSLDSRRSNEQFF
TRBJ2-7 TRBV28 NA TRBD1 TGTGCCAGCAGTTTAGGGACAGGGTTTTACGAGCAGTACTTC CASSLGTGFYEQYF
TRBJ2-7 TRBV28 once TRBD1 TGTGCCAGCGGTAGACAGGGACCCTACGAGCAGTACTTC CASGRQGPYEQYF
TRBJ2-7 TRBV27 NA NA TGTGCCAGCAGTTTACAGGGGTTCTACGAGCAGTACTTC CASSLQGFYEQYF
TRBJ2-5 TRBV27 NA NA TGTGCCAGCAGTCCAACCGGGGTCTACCAAGAGACCCAGTACTTC CASSPTGVYQETQYF
TRBJ2-6 TRBV5-8 NA NA TGTGCCAGCAGCTTGGTTAGGACACCATCCGGGGCCAACGTCCTGACTTTC CASSLVRTPSGANVLTF
TRBJ1-6 TRBV3-1/TRBV3-2 NA NA TGTGCCAGCAGCCAATCCGTCGGGACCAATTCACCCCTCCACTTT CASSQSVGTNSPLHF
TRBJ2-3 TRBV28 NA TRBD1 TGTGCCAGCAGTTCAAGACAGGGTAATACAGATACGCAGTATTTT CASSSRQGNTDTQYF
TRBJ2-7 TRBV28 NA NA TGTGCCAGCAGTTCTCGGCCCTTGAGCTCCTACGAGCAGTACTTC CASSSRPLSSYEQYF
TRBJ2-6 TRBV9 NA NA TGTGCCAGCAGCGTGAGCAACTCTGGGGCCAACGTCCTGACTTTC CASSVSNSGANVLTF
TRBJ2-3 TRBV13 NA TRBD2 TGTGCCAGCAGCCGAATTCTAGCGGCTAGCACAGATACGCAGTATTTT CASSRILAASTDTQYF
TRBJ2-5 TRBV5-1 few NA TGCGCCAGCAGCTTGGGGTTTGGAGGAGAGACCCAGTACTTC CASSLGFGGETQYF
TRBJ1-1 TRBV18 NA NA TGTGCCAGCTCACCAGGGCAGAACACTGAAGCTTTCTTT CASSPGQNTEAFF
TRBJ2-1 TRBV12-3/TRBV12-4 NA TRBD1 TGTGCCAGCAGTGAACAGGGGGCCGATGAGCAGTTCTTC CASSEQGADEQFF
TRBJ1-4 TRBV19 once NA TGTGCCAGTAGTATAGACAGGGGTAGTGAAAAACTGTTTTTT CASSIDRGSEKLFF
TRBJ2-5 TRBV4-3 NA NA TGCGCCAGCAGCCAAACAGCGGGGACCCAGTACTTC CASSQTAGTQYF
TRBJ2-7 TRBV7-2 NA TRBD2 TGTGCCAGCAGCTTTACTAGCGGTACCTACGAGCAGTACTTC CASSFTSGTYEQYF
TRBJ2-7 TRBV5-1 few NA TGCGCCAGCAGCTTGGAGGGGAACGAGCAGTACTTC CASSLEGNEQYF
TRBJ1-6 TRBV30 NA NA TGTGCCTGGAGTATACCCCCTGGTGTACCCCTCCACTTT CAWSIPPGVPLHF
TRBJ2-3 TRBV2 NA NA TGTGCCAGCAGTGACAGGGGCACAGATACGCAGTATTTT CASSDRGTDTQYF
TRBJ2-3 TRBV6-5 NA TRBD2 TGTGCCAGCAGTCAGACTAGCGGGAGGGCAGATACGCAGTATTTT CASSQTSGRADTQYF
TRBJ1-4 TRBV6-4 NA NA TGTGCCAGCAGTGACTCGTACACCCAGAGTCATGAAAAACTGTTTTTT CASSDSYTQSHEKLFF
TRBJ2-1 TRBV19 NA NA TGTGCCAGTAGTATAGATTTCCACAGGGATGAGCAGTTCTTC CASSIDFHRDEQFF
TRBJ1-1 TRBV4-3 NA NA TGCGCCAGCAGCCCAGTTATGAACACTGAAGCTTTCTTT CASSPVMNTEAFF
TRBJ1-1 TRBV7-9 NA TRBD1 TGTGCCAGCAGCTTATACAGGGGTGAGGAGACTGAAGCTTTCTTT CASSLYRGEETEAFF
TRBJ2-1 TRBV13 NA NA TGTGCCAGCAGCTTAGTCCTTGGCGGGGTCTCCTACAATGAGCAGTTCTTC CASSLVLGGVSYNEQFF